This T cell receptor (beta chain) was documented in a study of blood T cell repertoires in COVID-19. The CDR3 runs to 13 residues. V gave up 2 bases and J gave up 8 bases, with 10 bases separating them. Germline V gene sequence: CDR1 SGHVS, CDR2 FQNEAQ. Some clones are missing from TCRdb's copy, which holds only in-frame ones; the method was immunoSEQ multiplex PCR. In the table there are around 250,000 clones, roughly 84% of which are singletons. Source material: PBMCs or T cells enriched from blood (not recorded which). The receptor comes from a woman aged 45-65 years who had been exposed to COVID-19. This chain connects TRBV7-8 to TRBJ1-5; possibly TRBD1 for D (5 bases). The CDR3 loop is CASSLRGPEPQHF. The DNA of the CDR3 is TGTGCCAGCAGCTTAAGGGGCCCGGAGCCCCAGCATTTT.